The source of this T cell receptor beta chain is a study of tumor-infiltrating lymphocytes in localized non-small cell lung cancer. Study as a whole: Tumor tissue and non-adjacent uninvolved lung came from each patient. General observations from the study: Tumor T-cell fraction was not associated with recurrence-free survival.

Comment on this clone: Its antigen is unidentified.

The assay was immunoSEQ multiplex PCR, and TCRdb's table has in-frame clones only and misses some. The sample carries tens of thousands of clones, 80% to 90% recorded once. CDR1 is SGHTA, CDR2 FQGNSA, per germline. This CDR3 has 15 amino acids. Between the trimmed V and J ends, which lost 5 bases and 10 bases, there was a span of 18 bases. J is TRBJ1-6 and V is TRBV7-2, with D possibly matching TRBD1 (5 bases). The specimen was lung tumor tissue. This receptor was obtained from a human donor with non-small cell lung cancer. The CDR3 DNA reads TGTGCCAGCAGCGCTACTGGCGGACAAGGGTCACCCCTCCACTTT. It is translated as CASSATGGQGSPLHF.